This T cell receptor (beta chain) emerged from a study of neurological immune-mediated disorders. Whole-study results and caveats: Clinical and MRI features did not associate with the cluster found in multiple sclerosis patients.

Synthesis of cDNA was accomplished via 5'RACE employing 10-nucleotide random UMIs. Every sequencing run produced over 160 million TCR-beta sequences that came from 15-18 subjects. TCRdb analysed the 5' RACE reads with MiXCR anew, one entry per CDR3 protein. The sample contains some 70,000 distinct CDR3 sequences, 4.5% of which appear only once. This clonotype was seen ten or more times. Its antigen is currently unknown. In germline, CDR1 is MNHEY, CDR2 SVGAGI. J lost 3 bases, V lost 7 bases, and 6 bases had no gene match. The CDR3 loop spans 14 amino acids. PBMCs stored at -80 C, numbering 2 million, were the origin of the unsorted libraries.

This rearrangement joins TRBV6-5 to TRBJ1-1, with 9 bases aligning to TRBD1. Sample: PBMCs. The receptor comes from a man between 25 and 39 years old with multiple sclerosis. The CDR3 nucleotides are TGTGCCAGCACAAACAGGGGGCTGGACACTGAAGCTTTCTTT. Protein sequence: CASTNRGLDTEAFF.